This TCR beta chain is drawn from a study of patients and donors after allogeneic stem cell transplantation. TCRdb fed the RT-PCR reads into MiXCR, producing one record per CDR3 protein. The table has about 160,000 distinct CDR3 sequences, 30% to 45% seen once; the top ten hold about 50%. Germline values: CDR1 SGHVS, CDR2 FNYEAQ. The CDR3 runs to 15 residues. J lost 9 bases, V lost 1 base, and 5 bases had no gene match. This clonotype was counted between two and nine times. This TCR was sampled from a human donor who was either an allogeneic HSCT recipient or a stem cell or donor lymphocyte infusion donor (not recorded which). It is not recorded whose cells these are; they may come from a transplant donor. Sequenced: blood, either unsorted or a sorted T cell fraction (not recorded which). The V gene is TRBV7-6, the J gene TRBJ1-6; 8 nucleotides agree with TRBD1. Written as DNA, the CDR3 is TGTGCCAGCAGCTTAGGATGGGACAGGCTTTCACCCCTCCACTTT. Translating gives CASSLGWDRLSPLHF.